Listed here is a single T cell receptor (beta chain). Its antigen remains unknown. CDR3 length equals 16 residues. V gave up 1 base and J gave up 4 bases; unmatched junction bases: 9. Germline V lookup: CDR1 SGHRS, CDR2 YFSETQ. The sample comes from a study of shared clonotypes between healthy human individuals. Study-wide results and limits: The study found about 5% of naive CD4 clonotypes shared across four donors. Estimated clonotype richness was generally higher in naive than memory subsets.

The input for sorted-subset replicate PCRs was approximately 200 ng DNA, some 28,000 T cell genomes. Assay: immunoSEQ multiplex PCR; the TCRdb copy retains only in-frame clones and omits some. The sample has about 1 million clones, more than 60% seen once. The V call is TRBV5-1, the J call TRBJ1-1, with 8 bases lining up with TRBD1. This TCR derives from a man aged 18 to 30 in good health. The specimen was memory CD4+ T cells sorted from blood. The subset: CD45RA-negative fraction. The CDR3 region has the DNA TGCGCCAGCAGCTTGAATTTTGCAGGGGGCGGCACTGAAGCTTTCTTT. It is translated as CASSLNFAGGGTEAFF.